This is a list of T cell receptor beta chains from one sample in a study of blood T cell repertoires in COVID-19. Here immunoSEQ multiplex PCR was the method, and the copy in TCRdb shows in-frame clones only, minus some. The sample lists 540,000 or so clones; 85% to 90% were seen once. Source material: peripheral blood. These receptors all stem from a woman aged 45-65 years with COVID-19, enrolled during active disease. CDR3s leave out the opening cysteine and the closing phenylalanine or tryptophan. Fields, in order: D gene, clone size, J gene, CDR3 length, V gene, CDR3 protein. The D gene is left open where the match is weak. Clone size is not always given. Where it is, it says once, few, many or a class for expanded clones.

D: .; size: .; J: TRBJ1-5; length: 13; V: TRBV10-1; CDR3: ASSETGDSNQPQH
D: .; size: once; J: TRBJ1-5; length: 11; V: TRBV12-3/TRBV12-4; CDR3: ASSLNRGQPQH
D: .; size: .; J: TRBJ2-1; length: 12; V: TRBV27; CDR3: ASSLSFTINEQF
D: TRBD1; size: .; J: TRBJ1-3; length: 11; V: TRBV12-3/TRBV12-4; CDR3: ASSRGQGNTIY
D: .; size: once; J: TRBJ2-7; length: 11; V: TRBV29-1; CDR3: SFSGEGAYEQY
D: .; size: .; J: TRBJ1-2; length: 13; V: TRBV19; CDR3: ASSIDGLSANGYT
D: TRBD1; size: .; J: TRBJ1-6; length: 14; V: TRBV18; CDR3: ASSPAGGRGNSPLH
D: .; size: few; J: TRBJ2-7; length: 11; V: TRBV10-1; CDR3: ASSASREIEQY
D: TRBD1; size: .; J: TRBJ1-1; length: 14; V: TRBV11-2; CDR3: ASSLVGGQGSTEAF
D: TRBD1; size: .; J: TRBJ2-5; length: 16; V: TRBV11-2; CDR3: ASSSSYIGQGKKETQY
D: TRBD2; size: .; J: TRBJ2-1; length: 13; V: TRBV11-2; CDR3: ASSTFAGGGNEQF
D: TRBD1; size: .; J: TRBJ1-6; length: 13; V: TRBV9; CDR3: ASSFRDSQNSPLH
D: .; size: .; J: TRBJ1-1; length: 12; V: TRBV30; CDR3: AWSGVGEATEAF
D: TRBD1; size: .; J: TRBJ2-7; length: 13; V: TRBV5-1; CDR3: ASSLGQGAGNEQY
D: .; size: .; J: TRBJ2-3; length: 13; V: TRBV6-4; CDR3: ASSDSGGGTDTQY
D: TRBD1; size: .; J: TRBJ1-1; length: 12; V: TRBV7-9; CDR3: ASSFSLKGQMAF
D: TRBD1; size: once; J: TRBJ1-6; length: 13; V: TRBV30; CDR3: AWSPLQGAKSPLH
D: TRBD1; size: .; J: TRBJ1-5; length: 12; V: TRBV2; CDR3: ASSEGQGVQPQH